Following are 4 T cell receptor beta chains from one sample sequenced in a study of identical twins. TCRdb reanalysed the 5' RACE reads using MiXCR and keeps one entry per CDR3 protein. The table has approximately 1.8 million distinct CDR3 sequences, around 29% seen once. Sequencing was carried out using cord blood. The receptors originated from a newborn girl in good health.

V usage is TRBV20-1 and J usage is TRBJ1-1, with 8 bases matching TRBD1. The length of the CDR3 is 12 residues. Germline V gives CDR1 DFQATT, CDR2 SNEGSKA (reference sequence). Trimming took 5 bases from V and 7 from J; bases not matched to a gene: 6. The CDR3 reads CSAGQGGGEAFF. The CDR3 DNA is TGCAGTGCTGGACAGGGCGGAGGTGAAGCTTTCTTT.

V usage is TRBV27 and J usage is TRBJ1-1; D is uncertain. V lost 2 bases, J lost 5 bases, and 12 bases lay in between. The CDR3 is 14 residues long. In germline, CDR1 is MNHEY, CDR2 SMNVEV (reference sequence). The CDR3: CASSLKHSSTEAFF. The CDR3 nucleotides are TGTGCCAGCAGTTTAAAACATTCCTCTACTGAAGCTTTCTTT.

CDR3 sequence (DNA): TGTGCCAGCAGTTACTGGGGTCCCGTCCCCACGATGAGGGTCGAAGCTTTCTTT. Its protein product is CASSYWGPVPTMRVEAFF. The chain links TRBV6-5 to TRBJ1-1; D remains ambiguous. From germline, CDR1 is MNHEY and CDR2 SVGAGI. CDR3 size: 18 residues. Trimming stripped 1 base from V and 8 bases from J, with 26 bases between.

In its sample, this clonotype was seen a few times. This sequence joins TRBV7-6 and TRBJ2-3; 7 bases match TRBD2. V gave up 2 bases and J gave up 2 bases; unmatched junction bases: 4. Germline V gene sequence: CDR1 SGHVS, CDR2 FNYEAQ. CDR3 length equals 15 residues. Written as DNA, the CDR3 is TGTGCCAGCAGCTTAATGACTAGCCCCACAGATACGCAGTATTTT. Translated: CASSLMTSPTDTQYF.